The table lists the clone carrying this TCR beta chain with many counts. Its target is not known. The CDR3 consists of 14 residues. The germline CDR1 and CDR2 sequences are MNHEY and SMNVEV (reference sequence). V dropped 6 bases and J dropped 0 bases, with 12 bases sitting between them. Indicated time point: persistent/refractory GD, antithyroid drugs over 5 years with positive TRAb. PBMC-derived RNA was used for the TCR library. The sample originates from a study of regulatory T cells in long-lasting Graves disease. Study-wide results and caveats: Whereas new patients shared some 990 public clonotypes, persistent patients shared more, at under 3,500.

According to the study, TCR beta libraries were built with iRepertoire HTBI primers and CDR3-region Arm-PCR. Per the authors' pipeline: From all samples, identification returned 14 TRBJ and roughly 65 TRBV segments. TCRdb passed the multiplex PCR reads through MiXCR, listing each CDR3 protein once. These V and J calls derive from TCRdb rather than the authors' analysis. The sample yields around 400,000 distinct CDR3 sequences, around 20% seen once. This chain uses TRBV27 with TRBJ2-7; no clear D. Sequenced here: peripheral blood mononuclear cells (PBMCs), sampled when the disease was refractory, from a patient treated with antithyroid drugs. This clonotype originated in a female donor with Graves disease. The DNA for the CDR3 is TGTGCCAGCAGACTTGGGATTGGCTCCTACGAGCAGTACTTC. This gives the protein CASRLGIGSYEQYF.